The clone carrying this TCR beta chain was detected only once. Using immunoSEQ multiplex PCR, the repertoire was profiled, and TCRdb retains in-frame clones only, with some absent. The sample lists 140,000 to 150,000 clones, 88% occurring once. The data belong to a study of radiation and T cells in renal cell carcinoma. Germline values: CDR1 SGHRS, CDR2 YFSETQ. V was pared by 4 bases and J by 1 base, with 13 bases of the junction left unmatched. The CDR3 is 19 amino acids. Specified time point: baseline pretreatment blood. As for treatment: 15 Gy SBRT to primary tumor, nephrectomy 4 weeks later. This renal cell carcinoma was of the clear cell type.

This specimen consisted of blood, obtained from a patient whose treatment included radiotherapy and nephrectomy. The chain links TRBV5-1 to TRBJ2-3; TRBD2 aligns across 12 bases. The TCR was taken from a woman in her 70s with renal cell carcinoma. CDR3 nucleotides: TGCGCCAGCAGCCCCAGCCTAGCGGGGGGGCTATTACGCACAGATACGCAGTATTTT. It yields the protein CASSPSLAGGLLRTDTQYF.